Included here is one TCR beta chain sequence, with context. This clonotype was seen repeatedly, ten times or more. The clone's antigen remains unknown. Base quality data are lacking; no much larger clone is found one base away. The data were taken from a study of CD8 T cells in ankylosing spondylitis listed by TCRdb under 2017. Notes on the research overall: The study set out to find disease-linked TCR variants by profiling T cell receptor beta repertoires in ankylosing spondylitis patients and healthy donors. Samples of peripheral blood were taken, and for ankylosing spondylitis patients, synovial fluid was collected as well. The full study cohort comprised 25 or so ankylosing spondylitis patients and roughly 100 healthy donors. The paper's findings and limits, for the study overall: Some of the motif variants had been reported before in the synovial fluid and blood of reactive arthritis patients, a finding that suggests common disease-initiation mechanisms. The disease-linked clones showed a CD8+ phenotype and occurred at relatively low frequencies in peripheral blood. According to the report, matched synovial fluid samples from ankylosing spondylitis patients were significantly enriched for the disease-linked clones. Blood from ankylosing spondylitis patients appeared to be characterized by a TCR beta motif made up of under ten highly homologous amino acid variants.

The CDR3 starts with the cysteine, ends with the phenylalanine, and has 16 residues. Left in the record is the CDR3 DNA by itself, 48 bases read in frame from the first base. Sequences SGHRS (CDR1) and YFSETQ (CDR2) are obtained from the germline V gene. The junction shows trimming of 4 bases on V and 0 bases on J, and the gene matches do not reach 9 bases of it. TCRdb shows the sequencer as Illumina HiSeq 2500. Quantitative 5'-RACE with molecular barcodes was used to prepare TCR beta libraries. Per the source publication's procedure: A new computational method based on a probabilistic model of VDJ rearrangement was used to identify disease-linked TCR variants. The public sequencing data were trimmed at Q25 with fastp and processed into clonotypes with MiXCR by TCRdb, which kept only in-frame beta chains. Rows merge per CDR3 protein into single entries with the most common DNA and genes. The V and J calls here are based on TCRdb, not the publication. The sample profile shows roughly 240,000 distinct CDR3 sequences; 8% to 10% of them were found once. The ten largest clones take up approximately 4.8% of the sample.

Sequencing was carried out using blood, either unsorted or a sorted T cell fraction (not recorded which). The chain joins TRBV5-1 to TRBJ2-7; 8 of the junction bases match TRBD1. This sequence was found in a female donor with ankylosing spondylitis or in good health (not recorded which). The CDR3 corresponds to CASSPGRDRSSYEQYF. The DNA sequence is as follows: TGCGCCAGCAGCCCCGGCCGGGACAGGTCCTCCTACGAGCAGTACTTC. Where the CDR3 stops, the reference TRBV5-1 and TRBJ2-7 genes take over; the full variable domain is KAGVTQTPRYLIKTRGQQVTLSCSPISGHRSVSWYQQTPGQGLQFLFEYFSETQRNKGNFPGRFSGRQFSNSRSEMNVSTLELGDSALYLCASSPGRDRSSYEQYFGPGTRLTVT.